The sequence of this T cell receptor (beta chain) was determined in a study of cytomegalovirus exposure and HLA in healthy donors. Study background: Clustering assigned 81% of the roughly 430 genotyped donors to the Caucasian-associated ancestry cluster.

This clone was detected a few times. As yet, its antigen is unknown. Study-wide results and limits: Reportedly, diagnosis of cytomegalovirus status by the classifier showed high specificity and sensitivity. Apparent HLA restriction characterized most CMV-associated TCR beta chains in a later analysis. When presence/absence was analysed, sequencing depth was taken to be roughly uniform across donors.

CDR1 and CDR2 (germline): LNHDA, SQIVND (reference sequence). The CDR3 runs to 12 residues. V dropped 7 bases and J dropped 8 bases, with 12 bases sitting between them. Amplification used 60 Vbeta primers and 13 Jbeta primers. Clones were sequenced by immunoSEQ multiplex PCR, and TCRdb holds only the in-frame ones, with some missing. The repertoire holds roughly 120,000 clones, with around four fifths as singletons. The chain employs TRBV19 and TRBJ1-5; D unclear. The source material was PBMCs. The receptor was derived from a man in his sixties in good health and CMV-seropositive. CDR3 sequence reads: CASTAAIEPQHF. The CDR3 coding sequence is TGTGCCAGTACTGCAGCGATCGAGCCCCAGCATTTT.